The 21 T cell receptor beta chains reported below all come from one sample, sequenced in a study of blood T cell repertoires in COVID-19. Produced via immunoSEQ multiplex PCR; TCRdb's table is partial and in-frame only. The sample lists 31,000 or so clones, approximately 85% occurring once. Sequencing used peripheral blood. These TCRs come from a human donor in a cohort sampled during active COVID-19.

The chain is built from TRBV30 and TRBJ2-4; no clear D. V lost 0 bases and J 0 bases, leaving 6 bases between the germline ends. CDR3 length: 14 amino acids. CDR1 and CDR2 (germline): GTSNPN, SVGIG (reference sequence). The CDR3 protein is CAWSVNLAKNIQYF. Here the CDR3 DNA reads TGTGCCTGGAGTGTAAACTTAGCCAAAAACATTCAGTACTTC.

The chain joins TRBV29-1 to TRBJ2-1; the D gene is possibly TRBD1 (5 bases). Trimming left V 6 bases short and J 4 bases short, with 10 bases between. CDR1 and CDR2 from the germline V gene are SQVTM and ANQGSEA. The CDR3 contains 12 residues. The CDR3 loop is CSVPDSYNEQFF. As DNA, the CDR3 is TGCAGCGTCCCAGACAGTTACAATGAGCAGTTCTTC.

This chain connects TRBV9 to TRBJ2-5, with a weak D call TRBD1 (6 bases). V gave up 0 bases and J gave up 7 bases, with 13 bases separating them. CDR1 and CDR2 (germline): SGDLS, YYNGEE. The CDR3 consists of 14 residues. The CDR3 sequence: CASSVDGTKGTQYF. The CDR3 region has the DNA TGTGCCAGCAGCGTAGATGGGACAAAAGGGACCCAGTACTTC.

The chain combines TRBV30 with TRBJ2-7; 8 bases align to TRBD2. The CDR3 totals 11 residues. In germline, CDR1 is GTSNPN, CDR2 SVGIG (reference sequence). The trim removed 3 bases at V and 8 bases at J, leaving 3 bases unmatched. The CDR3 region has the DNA TGTGCCTGGAGCCCGGGGGGGAAGCAGTACTTC. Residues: CAWSPGGKQYF.

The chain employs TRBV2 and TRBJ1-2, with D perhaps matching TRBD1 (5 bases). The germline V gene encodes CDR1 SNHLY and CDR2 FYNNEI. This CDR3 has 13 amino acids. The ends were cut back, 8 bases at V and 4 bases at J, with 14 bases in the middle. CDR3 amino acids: CASGPDGGYGYTF. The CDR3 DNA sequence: TGTGCCAGCGGACCTGACGGGGGCTATGGCTACACCTTC.

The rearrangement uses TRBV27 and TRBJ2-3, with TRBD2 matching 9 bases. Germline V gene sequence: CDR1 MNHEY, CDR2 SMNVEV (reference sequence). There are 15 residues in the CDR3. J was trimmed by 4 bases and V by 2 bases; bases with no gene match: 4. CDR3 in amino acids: CASSLGAGGADTQYF. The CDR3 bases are TGTGCCAGCAGTTTAGGAGCGGGAGGAGCAGATACGCAGTATTTT.

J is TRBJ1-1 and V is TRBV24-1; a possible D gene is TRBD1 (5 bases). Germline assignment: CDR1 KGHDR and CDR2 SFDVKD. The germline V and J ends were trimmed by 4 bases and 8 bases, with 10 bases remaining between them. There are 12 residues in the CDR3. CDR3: CATSETRGEAFF. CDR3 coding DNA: TGTGCCACCAGTGAAACCCGGGGGGAAGCTTTCTTT.

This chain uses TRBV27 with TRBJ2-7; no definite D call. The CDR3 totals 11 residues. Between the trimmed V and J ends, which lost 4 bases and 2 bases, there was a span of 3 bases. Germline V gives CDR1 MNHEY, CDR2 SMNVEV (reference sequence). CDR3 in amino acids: CASSSTYEQYF. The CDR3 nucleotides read TGTGCCAGCAGTTCCACCTACGAGCAGTACTTC.

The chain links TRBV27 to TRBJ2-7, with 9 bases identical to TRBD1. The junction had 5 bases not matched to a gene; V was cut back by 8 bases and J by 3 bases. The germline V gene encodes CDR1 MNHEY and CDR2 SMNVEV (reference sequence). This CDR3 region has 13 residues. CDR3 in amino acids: CASWGQGVYEQYF. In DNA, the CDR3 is TGTGCCAGCTGGGGACAGGGCGTCTACGAGCAGTACTTC.

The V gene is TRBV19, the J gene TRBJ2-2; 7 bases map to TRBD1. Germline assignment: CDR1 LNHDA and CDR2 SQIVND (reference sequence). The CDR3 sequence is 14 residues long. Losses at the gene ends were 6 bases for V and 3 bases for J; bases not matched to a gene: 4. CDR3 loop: CASRLGQHTGELFF. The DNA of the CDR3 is TGTGCCAGTAGGTTGGGACAGCACACCGGGGAGCTGTTTTTT. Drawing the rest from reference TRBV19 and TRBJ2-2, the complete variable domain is DGGITQSPKYLFRKEGQNVTLSCEQNLNHDAMYWYRQDPGQGLRLIYYSQIVNDFQKGDIAEGYSVSREKKESFPLTVTSAQKNPTAFYLCASRLGQHTGELFFGEGSRLTVL.

The CDR3 region is CASSPTSGAYEQYF. CDR3 nucleotide sequence: TGTGCCAGCAGCCCAACTAGCGGGGCCTACGAGCAGTACTTC. The chain has TRBV11-3 and TRBJ2-7; the match to TRBD2 covers 10 bases. Germline V gene data show CDR1 as SGHNT and CDR2 as YENEEA. The CDR3 is 14 residues long. The V segment lost 5 bases and the J segment 2 bases; nucleotides outside the gene matches: 3.

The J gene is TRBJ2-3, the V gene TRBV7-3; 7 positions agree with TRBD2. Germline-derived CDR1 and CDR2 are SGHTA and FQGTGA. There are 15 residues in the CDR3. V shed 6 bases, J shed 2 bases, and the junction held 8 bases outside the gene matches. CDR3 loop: CASSFGAGFTDTQYF. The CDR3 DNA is TGTGCCAGCAGTTTCGGAGCGGGATTCACAGATACGCAGTATTTT.

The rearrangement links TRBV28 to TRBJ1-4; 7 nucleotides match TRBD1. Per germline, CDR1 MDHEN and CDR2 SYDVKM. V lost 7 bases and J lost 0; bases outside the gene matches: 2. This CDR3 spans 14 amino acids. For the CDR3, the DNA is TGTGCCAGCACCAGGGGGGCAACTAATGAAAAACTGTTTTTT. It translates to CASTRGATNEKLFF.

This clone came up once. CDR3: CAWSVGTGPYEQYF. CDR3 nucleotide sequence: TGTGCCTGGAGTGTAGGGACAGGCCCCTACGAGCAGTACTTC. The gene calls are TRBV30 and TRBJ2-7; 8 bases line up with TRBD1. Trimming cost V 0 bases and J 2 bases; bases outside gene matches: 3. The germline V gene has CDR1 GTSNPN and CDR2 SVGIG (reference sequence). This CDR3 has 14 amino acids.

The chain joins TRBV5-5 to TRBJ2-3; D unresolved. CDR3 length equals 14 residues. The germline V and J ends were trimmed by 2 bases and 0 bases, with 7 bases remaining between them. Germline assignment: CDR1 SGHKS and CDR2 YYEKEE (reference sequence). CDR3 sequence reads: CASSFGGSTDTQYF. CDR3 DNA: TGTGCCAGCAGCTTCGGCGGTAGCACAGATACGCAGTATTTT.

In nucleotides, the CDR3 is TGTGCCAGCAGTGAAGTGTGGGGAGGCGAGCAGTACTTC. Amino acid sequence: CASSEVWGGEQYF. The genes are TRBV6-1 and TRBJ2-7; TRBD2 is a possible D gene (6 bases). CDR3 length: 13 residues. The V gene's germline CDR1 is MNHNS and CDR2 SASEGT. Trimming pared 1 base from V and 6 bases from J, leaving 10 bases between.

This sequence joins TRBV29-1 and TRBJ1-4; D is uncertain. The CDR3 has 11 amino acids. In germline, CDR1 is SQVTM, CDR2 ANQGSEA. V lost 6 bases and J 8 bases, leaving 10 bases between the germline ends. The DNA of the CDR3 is TGCAGCGTCCGCCGAGGGGAAAAACTGTTTTTT. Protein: CSVRRGEKLFF.

CDR3 bases: TGCAGCGTTCGACTAGCGCCCCACAATGAGCAGTTCTTC. Its protein product is CSVRLAPHNEQFF. The chain uses TRBV29-1 and TRBJ2-1; the match to TRBD2 covers 8 bases. This CDR3 comprises 13 residues. CDR1 is SQVTM and CDR2 is ANQGSEA in the germline V gene. V shed 5 bases, J shed 5 bases, and the junction held 5 bases outside the gene matches.

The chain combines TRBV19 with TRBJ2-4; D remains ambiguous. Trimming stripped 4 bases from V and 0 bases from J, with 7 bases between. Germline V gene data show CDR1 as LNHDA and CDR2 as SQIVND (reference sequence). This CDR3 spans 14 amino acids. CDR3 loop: CASSTGLAKNIQYF. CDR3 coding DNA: TGTGCCAGTAGTACCGGTTTAGCCAAAAACATTCAGTACTTC.

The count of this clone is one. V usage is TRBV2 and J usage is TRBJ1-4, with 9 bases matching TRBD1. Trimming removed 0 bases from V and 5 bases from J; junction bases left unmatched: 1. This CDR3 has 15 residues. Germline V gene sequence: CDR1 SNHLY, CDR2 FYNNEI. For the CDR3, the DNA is TGTGCCAGCAGTGAAGCGGGGACAGGGAATGAAAAACTGTTTTTT. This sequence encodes CASSEAGTGNEKLFF.

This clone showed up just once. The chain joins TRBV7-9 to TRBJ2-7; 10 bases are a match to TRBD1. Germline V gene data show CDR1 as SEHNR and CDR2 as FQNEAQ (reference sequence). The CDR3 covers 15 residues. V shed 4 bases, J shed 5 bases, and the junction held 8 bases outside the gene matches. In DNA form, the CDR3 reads TGTGCCAGCAGCTGGGACAGGGGAACGTCGGACGAGCAGTACTTC. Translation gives CASSWDRGTSDEQYF.